This T cell receptor (beta chain) comes out of a study of cytomegalovirus exposure and HLA in healthy donors. This CDR3 region has 11 residues. Germline V lookup: CDR1 MNHEY, CDR2 SVGAGI. Trimming took 5 bases from V and 7 from J, leaving 8 bases between them. A word on this clone: Its target is not known.

Each donor was healthy, and each was a bone marrow donor. The PCR contained 60 Vbeta and 13 Jbeta primers. In the study's own analysis: About 11 million shared chains were among the roughly 78 million unique TCR beta chains that a later analysis counted. TCRdb's copy holds only in-frame clones and misses some; the assay was immunoSEQ multiplex PCR. V and J calls and clone size are copied from that table; D and trimming were computed from the DNA. The data contain 100,000 to 150,000 clones, around 72% of them singletons. Study findings and constraints: Association with HLA alleles at 0.05 false discovery rate was found for 16,951 TCR beta sequences in a later analysis. Reports described diagnosis of cytomegalovirus status by the classifier as highly specific and sensitive.

The receptor was derived from a man aged 25-45 years in good health and CMV-seronegative. J is TRBJ1-1 and V is TRBV6-5; TRBD1 might be the D (6 bases). The specimen was PBMCs. CDR3: CASSGQFEAFF. The CDR3 bases are TGTGCCAGCAGTGGACAGTTTGAAGCTTTCTTT.